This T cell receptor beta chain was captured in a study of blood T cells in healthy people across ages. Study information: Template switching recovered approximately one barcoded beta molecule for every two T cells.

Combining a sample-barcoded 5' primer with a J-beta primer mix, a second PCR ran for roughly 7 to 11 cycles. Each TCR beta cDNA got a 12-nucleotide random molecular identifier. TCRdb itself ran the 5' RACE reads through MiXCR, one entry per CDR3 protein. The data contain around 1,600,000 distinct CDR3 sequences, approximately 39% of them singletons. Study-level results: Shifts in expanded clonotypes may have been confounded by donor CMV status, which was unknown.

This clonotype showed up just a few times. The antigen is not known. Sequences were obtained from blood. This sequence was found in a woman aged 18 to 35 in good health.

This CDR3 is CASSYAAGGAEQYF. The CDR3 bases are TGTGCCAGCAGTTACGCGGCGGGAGGTGCCGAGCAGTACTTC. The V and J genes are TRBV6-2 or TRBV6-3 and TRBJ2-7, with TRBD2 identical over 8 bases. Germline CDR1 reads MNHEY; CDR2 reads SVGEGT. The CDR3 loop spans 14 amino acids. V gave up 2 bases and J gave up 6 bases; unmatched junction bases: 6.